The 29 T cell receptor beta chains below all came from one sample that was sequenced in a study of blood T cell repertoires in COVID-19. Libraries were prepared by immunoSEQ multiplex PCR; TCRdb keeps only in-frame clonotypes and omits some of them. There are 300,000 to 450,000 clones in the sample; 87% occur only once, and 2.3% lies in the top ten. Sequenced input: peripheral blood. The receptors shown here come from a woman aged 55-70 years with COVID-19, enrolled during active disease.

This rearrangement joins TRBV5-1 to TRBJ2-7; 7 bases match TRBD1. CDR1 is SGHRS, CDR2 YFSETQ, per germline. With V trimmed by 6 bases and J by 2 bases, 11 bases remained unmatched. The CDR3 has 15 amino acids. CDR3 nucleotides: TGCGCCAGCAAGTTATTATTCGGACAGGCCTACGAGCAGTACTTC. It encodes CASKLLFGQAYEQYF.

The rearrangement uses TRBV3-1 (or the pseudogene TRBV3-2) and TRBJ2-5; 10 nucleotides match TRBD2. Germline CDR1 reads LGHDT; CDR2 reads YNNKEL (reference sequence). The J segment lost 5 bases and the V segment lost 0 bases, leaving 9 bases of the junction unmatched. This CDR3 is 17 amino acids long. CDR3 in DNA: TGTGCCAGCAGCCAAGATCAGGGACTAGCGAGAATGGAGACCCAGTACTTC. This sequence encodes CASSQDQGLARMETQYF.

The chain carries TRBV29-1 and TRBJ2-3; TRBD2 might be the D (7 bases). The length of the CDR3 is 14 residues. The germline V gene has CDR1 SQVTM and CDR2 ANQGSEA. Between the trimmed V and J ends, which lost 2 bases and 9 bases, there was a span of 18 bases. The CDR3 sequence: CSVERGGGRETQYF. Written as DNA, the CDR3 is TGCAGCGTTGAAAGGGGGGGAGGAAGGGAAACGCAGTATTTT.

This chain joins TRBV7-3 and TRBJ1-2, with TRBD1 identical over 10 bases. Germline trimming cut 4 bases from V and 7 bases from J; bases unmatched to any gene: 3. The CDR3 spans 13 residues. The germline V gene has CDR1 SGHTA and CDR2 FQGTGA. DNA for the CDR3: TGTGCCAGCAGCTCAGGGACAGGGGCTGGCTACACCTTC. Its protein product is CASSSGTGAGYTF.

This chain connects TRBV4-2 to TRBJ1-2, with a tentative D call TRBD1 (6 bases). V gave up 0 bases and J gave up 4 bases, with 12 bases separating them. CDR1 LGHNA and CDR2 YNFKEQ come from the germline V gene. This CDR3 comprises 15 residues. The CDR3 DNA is TGTGCCAGCAGCCAAGATATGGGGGCGACCTATGGCTACACCTTC. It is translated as CASSQDMGATYGYTF.

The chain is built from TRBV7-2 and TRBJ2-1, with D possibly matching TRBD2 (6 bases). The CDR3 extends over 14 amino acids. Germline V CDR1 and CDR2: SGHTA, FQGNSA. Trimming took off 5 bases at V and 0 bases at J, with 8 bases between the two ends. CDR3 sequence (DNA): TGTGCCAGCAGCGGGGGGACCTCCTACAATGAGCAGTTCTTC. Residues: CASSGGTSYNEQFF. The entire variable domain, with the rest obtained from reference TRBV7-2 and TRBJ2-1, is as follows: GAGVSQSPSNKVTEKGKDVELRCDPISGHTALYWYRQSLGQGLEFLIYFQGNSAPDKSGLPSDRFSAERTGGSVSTLTIQRTQQEDSAVYLCASSGGTSYNEQFFGPGTRLTVL.

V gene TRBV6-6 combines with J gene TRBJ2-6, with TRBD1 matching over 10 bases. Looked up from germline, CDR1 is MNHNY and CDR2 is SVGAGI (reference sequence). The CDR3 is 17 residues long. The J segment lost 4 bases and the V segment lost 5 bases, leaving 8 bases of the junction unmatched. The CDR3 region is CASSPRQGAGGANVLTF. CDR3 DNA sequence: TGTGCCAGCAGTCCCCGACAGGGGGCGGGGGGGGCCAACGTCCTGACTTTC.

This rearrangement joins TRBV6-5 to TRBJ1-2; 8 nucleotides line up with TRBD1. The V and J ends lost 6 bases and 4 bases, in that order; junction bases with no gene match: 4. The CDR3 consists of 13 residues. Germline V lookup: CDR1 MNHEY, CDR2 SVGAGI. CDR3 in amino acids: CASRPTGGYGYTF. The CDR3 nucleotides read TGTGCCAGCAGGCCAACAGGGGGCTATGGCTACACCTTC.

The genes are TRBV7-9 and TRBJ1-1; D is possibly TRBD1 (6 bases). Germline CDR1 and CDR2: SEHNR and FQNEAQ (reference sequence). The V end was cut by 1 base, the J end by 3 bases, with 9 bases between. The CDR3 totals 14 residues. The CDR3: CASSLGRGDTEAFF. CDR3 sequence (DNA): TGTGCCAGCAGCTTAGGCAGGGGCGACACTGAAGCTTTCTTT.

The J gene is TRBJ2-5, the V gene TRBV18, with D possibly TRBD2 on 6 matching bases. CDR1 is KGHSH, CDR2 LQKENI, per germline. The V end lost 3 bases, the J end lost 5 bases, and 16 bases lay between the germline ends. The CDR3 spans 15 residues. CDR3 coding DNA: TGTGCCAGCTCACCGGTGTCTGGGGCGGGGGAGACCCAGTACTTC. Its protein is CASSPVSGAGETQYF.

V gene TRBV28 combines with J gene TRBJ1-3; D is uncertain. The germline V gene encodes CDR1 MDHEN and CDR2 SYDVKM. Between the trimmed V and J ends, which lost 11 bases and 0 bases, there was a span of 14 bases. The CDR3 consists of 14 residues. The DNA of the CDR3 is TGTGCCGTATTCACTCCTTTCTCTGGAAACACCATATATTTT. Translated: CAVFTPFSGNTIYF.

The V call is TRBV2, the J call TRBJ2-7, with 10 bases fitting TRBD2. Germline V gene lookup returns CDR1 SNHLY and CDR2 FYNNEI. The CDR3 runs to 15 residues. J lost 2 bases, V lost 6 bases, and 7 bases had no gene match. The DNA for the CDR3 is TGTGCCAGCAGGGCCAGTAGCGGGGGGCCCTACGAGCAGTACTTC. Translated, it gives CASRASSGGPYEQYF.

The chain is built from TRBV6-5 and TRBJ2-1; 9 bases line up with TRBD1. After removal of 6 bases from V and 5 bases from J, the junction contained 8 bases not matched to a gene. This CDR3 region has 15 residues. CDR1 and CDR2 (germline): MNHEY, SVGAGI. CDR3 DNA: TGTGCCAGCAGAGTTTCAGGGACAGGGAACAATGAGCAGTTCTTC. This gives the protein CASRVSGTGNNEQFF.

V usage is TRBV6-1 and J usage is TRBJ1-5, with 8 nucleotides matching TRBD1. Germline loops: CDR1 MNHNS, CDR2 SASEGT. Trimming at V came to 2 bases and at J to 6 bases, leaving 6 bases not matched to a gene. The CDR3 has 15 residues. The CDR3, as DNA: TGTGCCAGCAGTGAACCTGGACAGGGCGGTCAGCCCCAGCATTTT. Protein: CASSEPGQGGQPQHF.

CDR3 residues: CASTFAPQGVSQPQHF. The DNA for the CDR3 is TGTGCCAGTACCTTTGCGCCCCAAGGGGTAAGTCAGCCCCAGCATTTT. The chain combines TRBV19 with TRBJ1-5, with a possible D match to TRBD1 (5 bases). From germline, CDR1 is LNHDA and CDR2 SQIVND (reference sequence). The CDR3 is 16 amino acids. Trimming took off 7 bases at V and 6 bases at J, with 22 bases between the two ends.

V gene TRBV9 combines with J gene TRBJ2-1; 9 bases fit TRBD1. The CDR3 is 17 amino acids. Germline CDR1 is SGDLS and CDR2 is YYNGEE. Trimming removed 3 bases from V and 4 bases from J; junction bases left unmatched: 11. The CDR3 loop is CASSGSRTGALYNEQFF. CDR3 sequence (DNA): TGTGCCAGCAGCGGAAGTCGGACAGGGGCGTTATACAATGAGCAGTTCTTC.

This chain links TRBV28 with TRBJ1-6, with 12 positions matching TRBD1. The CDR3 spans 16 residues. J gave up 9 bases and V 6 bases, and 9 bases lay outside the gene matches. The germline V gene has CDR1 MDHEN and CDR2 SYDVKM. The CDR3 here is CASSQGQGAGFSPLHF. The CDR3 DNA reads TGTGCCAGCAGCCAGGGACAGGGGGCCGGTTTTTCACCCCTCCACTTT.

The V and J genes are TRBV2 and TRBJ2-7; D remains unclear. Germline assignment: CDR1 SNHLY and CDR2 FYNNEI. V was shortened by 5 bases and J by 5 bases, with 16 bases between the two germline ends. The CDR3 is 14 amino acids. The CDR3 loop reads CASSRSQVYDEQYF. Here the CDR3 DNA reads TGTGCCAGCAGTCGATCCCAGGTTTACGACGAGCAGTACTTC. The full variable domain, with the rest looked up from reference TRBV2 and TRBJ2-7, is EPEVTQTPSHQVTQMGQEVILRCVPISNHLYFYWYRQILGQKVEFLVSFYNNEISEKSEIFDDQFSVERPDGSNFTLKIRSTKLEDSAMYFCASSRSQVYDEQYFGPGTRLTVT.

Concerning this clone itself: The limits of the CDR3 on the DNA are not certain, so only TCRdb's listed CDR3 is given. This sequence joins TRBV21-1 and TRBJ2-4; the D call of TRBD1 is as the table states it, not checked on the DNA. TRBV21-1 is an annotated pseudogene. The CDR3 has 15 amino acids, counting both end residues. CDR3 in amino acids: CASSWGHGAKNIQYF.

CDR3 residues: CASSLPGTGVYEQYF. CDR3 DNA: TGCGCCAGCAGCTTACCCGGGACAGGGGTCTACGAGCAGTACTTC. V and J are TRBV5-1 and TRBJ2-7, with 10 bases that match TRBD1. The CDR3 sequence is 15 residues long. V lost 2 bases to trimming and J lost 3 bases; unmatched junction nucleotides: 5. Germline loops: CDR1 SGHRS, CDR2 YFSETQ. The variable domain in full, completed from reference TRBV5-1 and TRBJ2-7, reads KAGVTQTPRYLIKTRGQQVTLSCSPISGHRSVSWYQQTPGQGLQFLFEYFSETQRNKGNFPGRFSGRQFSNSRSEMNVSTLELGDSALYLCASSLPGTGVYEQYFGPGTRLTVT.

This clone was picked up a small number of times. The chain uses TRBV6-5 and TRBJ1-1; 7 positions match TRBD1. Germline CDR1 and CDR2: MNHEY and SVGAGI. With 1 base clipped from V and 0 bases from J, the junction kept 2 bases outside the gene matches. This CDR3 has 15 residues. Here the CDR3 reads CASSYWGQLNTEAFF. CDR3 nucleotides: TGTGCCAGCAGTTACTGGGGACAGTTGAACACTGAAGCTTTCTTT.

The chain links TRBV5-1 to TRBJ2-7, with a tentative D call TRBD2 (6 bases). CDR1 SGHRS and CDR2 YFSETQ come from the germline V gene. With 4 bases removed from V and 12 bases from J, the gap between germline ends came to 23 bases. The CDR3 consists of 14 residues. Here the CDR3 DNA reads TGCGCCAGCAGCGTCTTAGCGGAAACCCCTTCGCGGTACTTC. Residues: CASSVLAETPSRYF. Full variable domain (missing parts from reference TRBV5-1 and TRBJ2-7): KAGVTQTPRYLIKTRGQQVTLSCSPISGHRSVSWYQQTPGQGLQFLFEYFSETQRNKGNFPGRFSGRQFSNSRSEMNVSTLELGDSALYLCASSVLAETPSRYFGPGTRLTVT.

The DNA of the CDR3 is TGTGCCAGCAGTATGGACAGGGGGCTGGTTTCGAATGAGCAGTTCTTC. It codes for CASSMDRGLVSNEQFF. This chain connects TRBV27 to TRBJ2-1, with 11 bases fitting TRBD1. Germline V gives CDR1 MNHEY, CDR2 SMNVEV (reference sequence). This CDR3 region has 16 residues. V lost 5 bases and J lost 7; bases outside the gene matches: 10.

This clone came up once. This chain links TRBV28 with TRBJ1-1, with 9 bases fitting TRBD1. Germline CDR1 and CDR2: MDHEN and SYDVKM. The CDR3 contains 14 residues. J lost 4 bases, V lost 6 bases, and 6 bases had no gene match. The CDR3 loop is CASRKQGAPTEAFF. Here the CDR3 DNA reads TGTGCCAGCAGGAAACAGGGGGCGCCCACTGAAGCTTTCTTT.

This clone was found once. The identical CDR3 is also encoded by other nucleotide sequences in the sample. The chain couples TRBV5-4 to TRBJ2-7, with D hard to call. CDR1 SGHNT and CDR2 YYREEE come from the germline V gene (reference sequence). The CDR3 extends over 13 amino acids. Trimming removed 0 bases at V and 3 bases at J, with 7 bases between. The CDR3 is CASSLGAFYEQYF. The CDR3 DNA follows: TGTGCCAGCAGCTTGGGGGCTTTCTACGAGCAGTACTTC.

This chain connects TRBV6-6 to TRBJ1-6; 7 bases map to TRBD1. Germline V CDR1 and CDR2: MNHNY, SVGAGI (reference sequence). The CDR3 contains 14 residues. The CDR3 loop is CVVRDSINDSPLHF. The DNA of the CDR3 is TGTGTCGTCCGGGACAGTATTAATGATTCACCCCTCCACTTT.

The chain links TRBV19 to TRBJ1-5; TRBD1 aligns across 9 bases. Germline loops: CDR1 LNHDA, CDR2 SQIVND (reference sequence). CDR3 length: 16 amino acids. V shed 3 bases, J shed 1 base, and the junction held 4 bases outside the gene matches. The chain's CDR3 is CASSIGTGLSNQPQHF. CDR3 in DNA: TGTGCCAGTAGTATCGGGACAGGGCTGAGCAATCAGCCCCAGCATTTT.

The CDR3 spells CASSLTDQETQYF. The CDR3 DNA reads TGTGCCAGCAGCCTGACAGATCAAGAGACCCAGTACTTC. V and J are TRBV7-9 and TRBJ2-5; possibly TRBD1 for D (5 bases). CDR1 is SEHNR, CDR2 FQNEAQ, per germline (reference sequence). This CDR3 spans 13 amino acids. Trimming cost V 5 bases and J 2 bases, with 9 bases left between them.

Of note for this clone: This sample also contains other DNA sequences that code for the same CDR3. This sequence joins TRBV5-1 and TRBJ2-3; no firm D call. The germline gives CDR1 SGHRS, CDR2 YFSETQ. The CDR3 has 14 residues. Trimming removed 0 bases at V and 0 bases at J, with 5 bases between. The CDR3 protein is CASSLGTSTDTQYF. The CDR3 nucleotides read TGCGCCAGCAGCTTGGGTACAAGCACAGATACGCAGTATTTT.